These 29 T cell receptor beta chains originate from one sample sequenced in a study of cytomegalovirus exposure and HLA in healthy donors. Clones were read by immunoSEQ multiplex PCR, and TCRdb kept only the in-frame ones, dropping some. The sample has more than 90,000 clones, approximately 93% seen once; the top ten hold around 1.1%. Sequencing was done on a sample of PBMCs. The receptor source for this set is a woman aged 25-40 years in good health and CMV-seropositive.

The rearrangement joins TRBV15 to TRBJ2-5; TRBD2 might be the D (5 bases). Trimming shortened V by 3 bases and J by 5 bases, and 13 bases separated the two germline ends. CDR1 is LNHNV and CDR2 is YYDKDF in the germline V gene (reference sequence). The CDR3 sequence is 14 residues long. As DNA, the CDR3 is TGTGCCACCAGCAGCCATCGGGGAGCCGAGACCCAGTACTTC. Its translation is CATSSHRGAETQYF.

V and J are TRBV10-3 and TRBJ2-1; 12 bases map to TRBD2. This CDR3 has 16 amino acids. Germline V lookup: CDR1 ENHRY, CDR2 SYGVKD. V lost 6 bases, J lost 4 bases, and 7 bases stayed unmatched. The CDR3 spells CAISPTGTSGYNEQFF. The CDR3 DNA is TGTGCCATCAGCCCGACCGGGACTAGCGGGTACAATGAGCAGTTCTTC.

CDR3 bases: TGTGCCAGCAGCCAAATGAGACGGGAAGGAAACACCATATATTTT. Residues: CASSQMRREGNTIYF. The V gene is TRBV5-4, the J gene TRBJ1-3; D is uncertain. Germline-derived CDR1 and CDR2 are SGHNT and YYREEE (reference sequence). Trimming pared 4 bases from V and 4 bases from J, leaving 15 bases between. The CDR3 is 15 residues long.

V gene TRBV4-3 combines with J gene TRBJ2-5; D not certain. In germline, CDR1 is LGHNA, CDR2 YSLEER. This CDR3 comprises 13 residues. The V end was cut by 1 base, the J end by 5 bases, with 8 bases between. CDR3 DNA: TGCGCCAGCAGCCAAGGACTTAGGGAGACCCAGTACTTC. This encodes CASSQGLRETQYF.

The chain carries TRBV18 and TRBJ2-1; 9 bases agree with TRBD1. The CDR3 extends over 16 amino acids. After removal of 0 bases from V and 1 base from J, the junction contained 1 base not matched to a gene. Germline CDR1 KGHSH, CDR2 LQKENI. Written as DNA, the CDR3 is TGTGCCAGCTCACCACCGGGACAGGGTTCCTACAATGAGCAGTTCTTC. Protein product: CASSPPGQGSYNEQFF.

This rearrangement joins TRBV29-1 to TRBJ1-2, with a possible D match to TRBD1 (6 bases). The V end was cut by 3 bases, the J end by 5 bases, with 19 bases between. Germline values: CDR1 SQVTM, CDR2 ANQGSEA. The CDR3 contains 15 residues. The CDR3 nucleotides are TGCAGCGTTGAGGGTAGGGGGTCGCATCGATATGGCTACACCTTC. It codes for CSVEGRGSHRYGYTF.

This sequence joins TRBV28 and TRBJ2-5, with no clear D. Trimming removed 1 base from V and 1 base from J, with 10 bases in between. CDR1 MDHEN and CDR2 SYDVKM come from the germline V gene. This CDR3 spans 15 amino acids. CDR3 sequence: CASSLFRQIQETQYF. For the CDR3, the DNA is TGTGCCAGCAGTTTATTTAGACAAATCCAAGAGACCCAGTACTTC.

In this sample, this clone turned up once. The chain is built from TRBV5-1 and TRBJ2-1; D might be TRBD1 (5 bases). V gave up 0 bases and J gave up 0 bases, with 10 bases separating them. Germline-derived CDR1 and CDR2 are SGHRS and YFSETQ. This CDR3 is 16 amino acids long. The CDR3 DNA reads TGCGCCAGCAGCTTGGGGACAAGTAGCTCCTACAATGAGCAGTTCTTC. It specifies CASSLGTSSSYNEQFF.

This chain joins TRBV7-2 and TRBJ2-3; 7 nucleotides align to TRBD2. Germline CDR1 and CDR2: SGHTA and FQGNSA. The CDR3 contains 16 residues. The J segment lost 5 bases and the V segment lost 4 bases, leaving 12 bases of the junction unmatched. Written as DNA, the CDR3 is TGTGCCAGCAGCTCCCAGAGGACTAGTCATGGAGATACGCAGTATTTT. As protein: CASSSQRTSHGDTQYF.

The gene calls are TRBV27 and TRBJ1-1; possibly TRBD1 for D (6 bases). The CDR3 is 15 amino acids. Per the germline V gene, CDR1 is MNHEY and CDR2 is SMNVEV (reference sequence). V lost 6 bases, J lost 0 bases, and 14 bases lay in between. The CDR3 nucleotides are TGTGCCAGCAGCCCGAGGGGGAACCTGAACACTGAAGCTTTCTTT. Translated: CASSPRGNLNTEAFF.

This clone was observed once. The chain couples TRBV6-6 to TRBJ1-2; 7 bases are a match to TRBD1. Germline CDR1 reads MNHNY; CDR2 reads SVGAGI (reference sequence). This CDR3 comprises 13 residues. The J segment lost 2 bases and the V segment lost 5 bases, leaving 2 bases of the junction unmatched. The CDR3 is CASSAQGNYGYTF. In DNA, the CDR3 is TGTGCCAGCAGTGCACAGGGGAACTATGGCTACACCTTC.

This clone was seen a single time. The J gene is TRBJ2-1, the V gene TRBV5-1, with 12 bases fitting TRBD2. There are 17 residues in the CDR3. The germline V gene encodes CDR1 SGHRS and CDR2 YFSETQ. The ends lost 3 bases at V and 0 bases at J; junction bases unmatched: 4. CDR3 DNA: TGCGCCAGCAGCTCTGGACTAGCGGGGAGCTCCTACAATGAGCAGTTCTTC. Its translation is CASSSGLAGSSYNEQFF.

V usage is TRBV28 and J usage is TRBJ2-3; D might be TRBD2 (6 bases). Germline values: CDR1 MDHEN, CDR2 SYDVKM. The CDR3 extends over 17 amino acids. Trimming took off 8 bases at V and 0 bases at J, with 21 bases between the two ends. CDR3 DNA: TGTGCCAGCTGGTCGACCTGGGCGGGATTAAGCACAGATACGCAGTATTTT. Its translation is CASWSTWAGLSTDTQYF.

V gene TRBV28 combines with J gene TRBJ2-5, with a weak D call TRBD1 (6 bases). Trimming took 4 bases from V and 5 from J, leaving 20 bases between them. The CDR3 totals 16 residues. Germline V gene sequence: CDR1 MDHEN, CDR2 SYDVKM. The CDR3 spells CASSSAQTGTLETQYF. The CDR3 DNA is TGTGCCAGCAGTTCGGCGCAGACAGGTACCTTGGAGACCCAGTACTTC.

The chain is built from TRBV7-2 and TRBJ1-1; 7 nucleotides line up with TRBD1. Germline CDR1 and CDR2: SGHTA and FQGNSA. V trimming: 3 bases; J trimming: 0 bases; junction bases outside the gene matches: 1. This CDR3 comprises 14 residues. In DNA form, the CDR3 reads TGTGCCAGCAGCTTTACAGGGGTGAACACTGAAGCTTTCTTT. Amino acids: CASSFTGVNTEAFF.

V and J are TRBV15 and TRBJ2-1; tentative D call: TRBD1 (6 bases). This CDR3 comprises 17 residues. Trimming pared 3 bases from V and 5 bases from J, leaving 20 bases between. Germline V gene lookup returns CDR1 LNHNV and CDR2 YYDKDF (reference sequence). CDR3 region: CATSSHPPDSGNNEQFF. DNA of the CDR3: TGTGCCACCAGCAGCCACCCCCCGGACAGCGGCAACAATGAGCAGTTCTTC.

The chain has TRBV28 and TRBJ2-1, with TRBD2 matching over 8 bases. Germline V gives CDR1 MDHEN, CDR2 SYDVKM. V dropped 6 bases and J dropped 9; count of bases not matched to a gene: 10. The CDR3 is made up of 14 amino acids. The CDR3 protein is CASSLRSGGGEQFF. The CDR3 DNA reads as TGTGCCAGCAGCCTACGGTCGGGGGGGGGTGAGCAGTTCTTC.

This chain connects TRBV5-1 to TRBJ2-3, with D perhaps TRBD2 (6 bases). The length of the CDR3 is 15 residues. CDR1 is SGHRS and CDR2 is YFSETQ in the germline V gene. Trimming cost V 3 bases and J 2 bases, with 13 bases left between them. The CDR3: CASSSRDGVTDTQYF. CDR3 bases: TGCGCCAGCAGCTCGCGGGATGGAGTCACAGATACGCAGTATTTT. Using reference TRBV5-1 and TRBJ2-3 for the parts outside the CDR3, the full variable domain is KAGVTQTPRYLIKTRGQQVTLSCSPISGHRSVSWYQQTPGQGLQFLFEYFSETQRNKGNFPGRFSGRQFSNSRSEMNVSTLELGDSALYLCASSSRDGVTDTQYFGPGTRLTVL.

J is TRBJ2-1 and V is TRBV15; 8 bases line up with TRBD1. Trimming removed 5 bases from V and 4 bases from J; junction bases left unmatched: 10. The V gene's germline CDR1 is LNHNV and CDR2 YYDKDF (reference sequence). This CDR3 contains 16 residues. CDR3 nucleotide sequence: TGTGCCACCAGCCCAAGTGGGACAGGCAAGTACAATGAGCAGTTCTTC. It is translated as CATSPSGTGKYNEQFF.

J is TRBJ2-7 and V is TRBV5-6; maybe TRBD1 (6 bases). In germline, CDR1 is SGHDT, CDR2 YYEEEE. The CDR3 is 14 amino acids. The V end lost 3 bases, the J end lost 3 bases, and 13 bases lay between the germline ends. CDR3 DNA: TGTGCCAGCAGCTCCCGGACAGAAGGCTACGAGCAGTACTTC. Encoded protein: CASSSRTEGYEQYF.

The rearrangement joins TRBV6-6 to TRBJ2-7, with a tentative D call TRBD1 (6 bases). The CDR3 spans 14 residues. Deletions cut 3 bases from V and 4 bases from J, with 13 bases between. CDR1 is MNHNY, CDR2 SVGAGI, per germline (reference sequence). The CDR3 nucleotides are TGTGCCAGCAGTTATCAGGGGTCCACATACGAGCAGTACTTC. The encoded protein is CASSYQGSTYEQYF.

The CDR3 DNA reads TGTGCCAGCAGAATACTTAGCGGGAGGGTCAACAATGAGCAGTTCTTC. Protein product: CASRILSGRVNNEQFF. V is TRBV28 and J is TRBJ2-1; 11 bases line up with TRBD2. Germline V lookup: CDR1 MDHEN, CDR2 SYDVKM. The V gene end was trimmed by 6 bases and the J gene end by 5 bases; junction bases not matched to a gene: 9. This CDR3 has 16 residues.

The chain couples TRBV19 to TRBJ2-2; D may be TRBD2 (6 bases). The CDR3 extends over 18 amino acids. The ends were cut back, 9 bases at V and 1 base at J, with 24 bases in the middle. Germline-derived CDR1 and CDR2 are LNHDA and SQIVND (reference sequence). CDR3: CASLPFYRLAQNTGELFF. CDR3 nucleotides: TGTGCCAGCTTACCTTTTTATCGGCTAGCGCAGAACACCGGGGAGCTGTTTTTT. Together with reference TRBV19 and TRBJ2-2, the CDR3 gives the full variable domain: DGGITQSPKYLFRKEGQNVTLSCEQNLNHDAMYWYRQDPGQGLRLIYYSQIVNDFQKGDIAEGYSVSREKKESFPLTVTSAQKNPTAFYLCASLPFYRLAQNTGELFFGEGSRLTVL.

The chain carries TRBV19 and TRBJ2-1; D is unclear. V was cut by 7 bases and J by 4 bases, with 11 bases left in between. The CDR3 consists of 13 residues. Germline V CDR1 and CDR2: LNHDA, SQIVND (reference sequence). The CDR3 loop reads CASNRGLYNEQFF. Here the CDR3 DNA reads TGTGCCAGTAACCGCGGATTGTACAATGAGCAGTTCTTC. The whole variable domain, filled in from reference TRBV19 and TRBJ2-1, reads DGGITQSPKYLFRKEGQNVTLSCEQNLNHDAMYWYRQDPGQGLRLIYYSQIVNDFQKGDIAEGYSVSREKKESFPLTVTSAQKNPTAFYLCASNRGLYNEQFFGPGTRLTVL.

The rearrangement uses TRBV14 and TRBJ1-2; D perhaps matches TRBD1 (6 bases). The length of the CDR3 is 18 residues. The germline V gene has CDR1 SGHDN and CDR2 FVKESK. The germline V and J ends were trimmed by 4 bases and 2 bases, with 23 bases remaining between them. The CDR3 coding sequence is TGTGCCAGCAGCCCTTTGATCCGGCGGCAGGGGAAGAACTATGGCTACACCTTC. The encoded protein is CASSPLIRRQGKNYGYTF.

CDR3 in DNA: TGTGCCAGCAGCAAAGCGGGGACTAGCCAGTTCTTC. This encodes CASSKAGTSQFF. V and J are TRBV13 and TRBJ2-1; 9 bases agree with TRBD2. This CDR3 is 12 amino acids long. With 5 bases clipped from V and 13 bases from J, the junction kept 6 bases outside the gene matches. The germline CDR1 and CDR2 sequences are PRHDT and FYEKMQ (reference sequence).

This sequence joins TRBV5-1 and TRBJ1-1; D is uncertain. The CDR3 is 13 amino acids. From germline, CDR1 is SGHRS and CDR2 YFSETQ. V was cut by 4 bases and J by 6 bases, with 13 bases left in between. The DNA of the CDR3 is TGCGCCAGCAGCCCGCCTGGTGGGCCTGAAGCTTTCTTT. It specifies CASSPPGGPEAFF.

This clone was found once. The genes are TRBV11-2 and TRBJ2-5; 15 nucleotides agree with TRBD2. The V and J ends lost 3 bases and 1 base, in that order; junction bases with no gene match: 3. Germline V CDR1 and CDR2: SGHAT, FQNNGV. The CDR3 runs 17 residues. DNA of the CDR3: TGTGCCAGCAGCTTGGGACTAGCGGGGGGCTTCCAAGAGACCCAGTACTTC. This encodes CASSLGLAGGFQETQYF.

CDR3 coding DNA: TGTGCCAGTAGAAATCCGGGACTAGCGGGACAAGAGACCCAGTACTTC. It specifies CASRNPGLAGQETQYF. The V gene is TRBV19, the J gene TRBJ2-5; 13 positions match TRBD2. From germline, CDR1 is LNHDA and CDR2 SQIVND (reference sequence). This CDR3 has 16 residues. V lost 6 bases to trimming and J lost 2 bases; unmatched junction nucleotides: 6.